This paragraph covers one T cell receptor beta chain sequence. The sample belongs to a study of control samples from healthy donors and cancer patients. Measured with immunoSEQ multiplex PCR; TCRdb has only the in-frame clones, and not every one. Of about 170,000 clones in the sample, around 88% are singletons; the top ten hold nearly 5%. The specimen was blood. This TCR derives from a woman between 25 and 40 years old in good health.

The chain's CDR3 is CASSLVWNTEAFF. The CDR3 nucleotides read TGTGCCAGCAGTTTAGTCTGGAACACTGAAGCTTTCTTT. V gene TRBV27 combines with J gene TRBJ1-1; D is uncertain. Germline V gives CDR1 MNHEY, CDR2 SMNVEV (reference sequence). Trimming cost V 2 bases and J 1 base, with 5 bases left between them. The CDR3 consists of 13 residues.